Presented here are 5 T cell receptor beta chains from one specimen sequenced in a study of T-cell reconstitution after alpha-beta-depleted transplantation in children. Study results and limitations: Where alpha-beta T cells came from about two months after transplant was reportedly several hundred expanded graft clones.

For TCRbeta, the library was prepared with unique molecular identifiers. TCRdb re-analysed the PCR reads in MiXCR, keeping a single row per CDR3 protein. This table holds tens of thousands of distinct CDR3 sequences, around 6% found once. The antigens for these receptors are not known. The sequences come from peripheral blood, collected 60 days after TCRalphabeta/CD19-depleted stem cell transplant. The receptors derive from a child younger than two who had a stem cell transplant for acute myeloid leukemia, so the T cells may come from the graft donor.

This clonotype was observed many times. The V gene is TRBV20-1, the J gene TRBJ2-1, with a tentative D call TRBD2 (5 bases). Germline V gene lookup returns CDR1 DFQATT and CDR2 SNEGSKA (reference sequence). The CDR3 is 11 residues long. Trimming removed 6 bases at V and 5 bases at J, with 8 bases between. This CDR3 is CSAPGNNEQFF. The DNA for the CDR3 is TGCAGTGCCCCGGGGAACAATGAGCAGTTCTTC.

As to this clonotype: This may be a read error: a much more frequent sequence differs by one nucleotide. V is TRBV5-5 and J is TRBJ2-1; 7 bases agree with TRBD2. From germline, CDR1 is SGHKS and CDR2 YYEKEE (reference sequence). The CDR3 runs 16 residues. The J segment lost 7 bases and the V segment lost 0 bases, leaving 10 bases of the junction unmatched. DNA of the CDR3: TGTGCCAGCAGCTTGGGGCGGGAGAGCCTGGGAAATGAGCAGTTCTTC. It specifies CASSLGRESLGNEQFF.

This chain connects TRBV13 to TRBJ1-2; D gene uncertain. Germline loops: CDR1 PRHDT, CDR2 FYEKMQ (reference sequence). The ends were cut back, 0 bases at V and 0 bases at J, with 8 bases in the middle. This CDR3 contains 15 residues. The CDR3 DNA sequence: TGTGCCAGCAGCTTAGGGGCAACCGCTAACTATGGCTACACCTTC. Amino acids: CASSLGATANYGYTF.

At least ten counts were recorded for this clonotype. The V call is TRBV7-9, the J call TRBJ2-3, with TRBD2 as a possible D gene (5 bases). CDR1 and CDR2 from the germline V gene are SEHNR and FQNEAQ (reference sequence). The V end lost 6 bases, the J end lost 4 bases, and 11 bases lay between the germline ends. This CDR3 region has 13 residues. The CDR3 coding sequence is TGTGCCAGCAGAGCCCCACTAGCAGATACGCAGTATTTT. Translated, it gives CASRAPLADTQYF.

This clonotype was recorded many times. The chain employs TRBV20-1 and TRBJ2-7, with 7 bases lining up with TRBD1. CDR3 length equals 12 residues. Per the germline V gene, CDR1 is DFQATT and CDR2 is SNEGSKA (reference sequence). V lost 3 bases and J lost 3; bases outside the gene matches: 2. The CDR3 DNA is TGCAGTGCTAGGCAGGGGGTCTACGAGCAGTACTTC. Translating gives CSARQGVYEQYF.